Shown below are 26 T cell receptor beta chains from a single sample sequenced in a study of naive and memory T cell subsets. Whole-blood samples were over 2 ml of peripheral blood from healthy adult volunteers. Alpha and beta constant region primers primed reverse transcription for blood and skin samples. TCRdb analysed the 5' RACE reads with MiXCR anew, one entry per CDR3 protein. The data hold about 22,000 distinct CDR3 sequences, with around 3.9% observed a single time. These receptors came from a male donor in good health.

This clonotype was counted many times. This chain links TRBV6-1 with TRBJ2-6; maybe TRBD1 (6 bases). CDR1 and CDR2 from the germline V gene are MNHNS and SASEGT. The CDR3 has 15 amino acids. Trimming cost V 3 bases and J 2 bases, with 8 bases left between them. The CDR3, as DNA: TGTGCCAGCAGTGATGAGGGGGCTGGGGCCAACGTCCTGACTTTC. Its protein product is CASSDEGAGANVLTF.

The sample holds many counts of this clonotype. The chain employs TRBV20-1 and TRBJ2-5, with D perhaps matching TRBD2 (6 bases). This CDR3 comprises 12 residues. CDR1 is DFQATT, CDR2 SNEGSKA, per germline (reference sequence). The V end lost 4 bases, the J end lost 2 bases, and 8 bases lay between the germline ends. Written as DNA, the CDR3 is TGCAGTGCTACGGGGGATCAAGAGACCCAGTACTTC. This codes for CSATGDQETQYF.

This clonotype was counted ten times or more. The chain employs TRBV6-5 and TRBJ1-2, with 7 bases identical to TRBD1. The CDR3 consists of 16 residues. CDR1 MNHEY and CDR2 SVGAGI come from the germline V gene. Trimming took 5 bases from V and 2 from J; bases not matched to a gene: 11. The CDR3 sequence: CASSKLGQPLNYGYTF. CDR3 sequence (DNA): TGTGCCAGCAGTAAACTGGGACAGCCGCTGAACTATGGCTACACCTTC.

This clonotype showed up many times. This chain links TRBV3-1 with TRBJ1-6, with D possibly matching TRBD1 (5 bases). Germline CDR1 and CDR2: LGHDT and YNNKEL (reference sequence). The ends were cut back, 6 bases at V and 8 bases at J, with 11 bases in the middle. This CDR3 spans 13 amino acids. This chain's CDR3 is CASRGQGDSPLHF. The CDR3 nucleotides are TGTGCCAGCAGAGGACAAGGCGATTCACCCCTCCACTTT.

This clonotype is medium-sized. Here the CDR3 reads CASSPTSGVKYF. The CDR3 nucleotides read TGTGCCAGCAGCCCGACTAGCGGTGTGAAGTACTTC. The chain joins TRBV11-2 to TRBJ2-5; 9 nucleotides align to TRBD2. CDR1 SGHAT and CDR2 FQNNGV come from the germline V gene. The CDR3 sequence is 12 residues long. V shed 5 bases, J shed 12 bases, and the junction held 7 bases outside the gene matches.

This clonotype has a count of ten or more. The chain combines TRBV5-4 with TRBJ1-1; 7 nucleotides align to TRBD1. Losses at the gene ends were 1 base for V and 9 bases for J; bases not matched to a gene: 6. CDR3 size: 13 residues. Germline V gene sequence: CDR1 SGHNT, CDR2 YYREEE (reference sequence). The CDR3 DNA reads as TGTGCCAGCAGCTTGACGGGGGACAGCAAAGCTTTCTTT. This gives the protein CASSLTGDSKAFF.

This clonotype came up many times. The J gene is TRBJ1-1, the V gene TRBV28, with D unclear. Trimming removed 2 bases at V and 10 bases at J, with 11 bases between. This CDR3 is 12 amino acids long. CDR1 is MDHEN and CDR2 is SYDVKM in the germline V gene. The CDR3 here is CASSLGLVRAFF. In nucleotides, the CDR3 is TGTGCCAGCAGTTTAGGACTGGTTCGAGCTTTCTTT.

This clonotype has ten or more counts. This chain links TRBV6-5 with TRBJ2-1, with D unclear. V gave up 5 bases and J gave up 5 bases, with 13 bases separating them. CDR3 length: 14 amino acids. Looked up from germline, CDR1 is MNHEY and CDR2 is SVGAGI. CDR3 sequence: CASSQPQRHNEQFF. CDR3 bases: TGTGCCAGCAGTCAGCCCCAAAGGCACAATGAGCAGTTCTTC.

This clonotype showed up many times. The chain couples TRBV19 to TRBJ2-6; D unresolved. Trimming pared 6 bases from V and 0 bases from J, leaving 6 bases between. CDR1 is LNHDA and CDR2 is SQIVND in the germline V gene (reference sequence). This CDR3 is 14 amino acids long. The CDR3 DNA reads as TGTGCCAGTAGCGGAAACTCTGGGGCCAACGTCCTGACTTTC. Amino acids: CASSGNSGANVLTF.

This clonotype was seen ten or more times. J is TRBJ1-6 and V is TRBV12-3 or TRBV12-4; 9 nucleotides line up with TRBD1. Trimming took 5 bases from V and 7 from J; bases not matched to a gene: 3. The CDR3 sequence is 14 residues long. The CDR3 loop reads CASSATGGNSPLHF. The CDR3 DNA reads TGTGCCAGCAGTGCGACAGGGGGAAATTCACCCCTCCACTTT.

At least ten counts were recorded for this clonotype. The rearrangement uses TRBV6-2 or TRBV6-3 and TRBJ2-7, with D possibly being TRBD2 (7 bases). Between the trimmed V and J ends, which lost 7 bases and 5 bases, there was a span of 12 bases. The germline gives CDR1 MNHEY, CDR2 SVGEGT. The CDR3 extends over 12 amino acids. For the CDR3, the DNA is TGTGCCAGCACCTGGGGGGGCCACGAGCAGTACTTC. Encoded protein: CASTWGGHEQYF.

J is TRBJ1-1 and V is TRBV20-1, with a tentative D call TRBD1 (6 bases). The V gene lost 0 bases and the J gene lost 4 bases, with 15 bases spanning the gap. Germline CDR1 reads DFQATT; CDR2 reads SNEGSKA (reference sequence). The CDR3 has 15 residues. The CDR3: CSARDRSQGLTEAFF. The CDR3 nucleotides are TGCAGTGCTAGAGATAGGAGTCAGGGGCTCACTGAAGCTTTCTTT.

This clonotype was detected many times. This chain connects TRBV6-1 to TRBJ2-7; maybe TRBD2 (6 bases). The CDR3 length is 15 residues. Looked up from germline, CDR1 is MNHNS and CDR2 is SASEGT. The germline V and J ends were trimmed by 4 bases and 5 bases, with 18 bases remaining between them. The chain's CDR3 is CASSVTSGSRDEQYF. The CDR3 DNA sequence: TGTGCCAGCAGTGTCACGTCCGGGAGTCGCGACGAGCAGTACTTC.

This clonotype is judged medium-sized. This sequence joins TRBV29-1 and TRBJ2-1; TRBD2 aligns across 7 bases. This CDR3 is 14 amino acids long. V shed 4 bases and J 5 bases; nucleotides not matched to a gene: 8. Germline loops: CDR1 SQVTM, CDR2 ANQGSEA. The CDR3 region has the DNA TGCAGCGTTGGACCTGTGGGACTAAACAATGAGCAGTTCTTC. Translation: CSVGPVGLNNEQFF.

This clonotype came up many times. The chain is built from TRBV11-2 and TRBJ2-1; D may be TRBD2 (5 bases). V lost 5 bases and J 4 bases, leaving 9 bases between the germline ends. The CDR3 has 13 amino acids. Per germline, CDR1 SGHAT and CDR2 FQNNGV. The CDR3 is CASSSGLYNEQFF. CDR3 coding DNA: TGTGCCAGCAGCAGCGGTTTATACAATGAGCAGTTCTTC.

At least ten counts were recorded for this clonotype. DNA of the CDR3: TGCAGCGTTGAGAACTCTGGGGCCAACGTCCTGACTTTC. Its protein product is CSVENSGANVLTF. The gene calls are TRBV29-1 and TRBJ2-6; D gene ambiguous. The CDR3 loop spans 13 amino acids. Trimming removed 3 bases from V and 0 bases from J, with 3 bases in between. CDR1 and CDR2 from the germline V gene are SQVTM and ANQGSEA.

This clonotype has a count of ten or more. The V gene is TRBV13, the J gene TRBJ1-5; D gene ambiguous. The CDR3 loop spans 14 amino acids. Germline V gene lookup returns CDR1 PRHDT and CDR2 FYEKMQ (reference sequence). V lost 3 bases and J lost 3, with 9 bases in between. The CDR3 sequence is CASSFRSTNQPQHF. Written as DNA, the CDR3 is TGTGCCAGCAGCTTTAGAAGTACCAATCAGCCCCAGCATTTT.

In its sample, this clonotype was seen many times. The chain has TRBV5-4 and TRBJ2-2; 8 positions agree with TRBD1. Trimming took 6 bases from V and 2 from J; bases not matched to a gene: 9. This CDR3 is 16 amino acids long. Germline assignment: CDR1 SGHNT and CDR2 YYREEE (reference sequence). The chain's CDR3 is CASTLVTGANTGELFF. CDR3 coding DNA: TGTGCCAGCACCCTCGTGACAGGGGCCAACACCGGGGAGCTGTTTTTT.

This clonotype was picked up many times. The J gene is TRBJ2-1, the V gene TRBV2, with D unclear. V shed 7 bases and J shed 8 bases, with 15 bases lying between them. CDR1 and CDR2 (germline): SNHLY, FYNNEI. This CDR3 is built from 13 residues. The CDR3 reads CASNNIGRDEQFF. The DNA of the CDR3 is TGTGCCAGCAATAACATTGGTCGCGATGAGCAGTTCTTC.

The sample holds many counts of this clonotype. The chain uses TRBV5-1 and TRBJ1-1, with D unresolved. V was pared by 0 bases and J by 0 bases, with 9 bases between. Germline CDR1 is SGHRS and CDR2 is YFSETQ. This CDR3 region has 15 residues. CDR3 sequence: CASSLVGGVNTEAFF. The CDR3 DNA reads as TGCGCCAGCAGCTTGGTGGGAGGTGTGAACACTGAAGCTTTCTTT. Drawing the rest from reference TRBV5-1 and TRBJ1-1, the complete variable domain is KAGVTQTPRYLIKTRGQQVTLSCSPISGHRSVSWYQQTPGQGLQFLFEYFSETQRNKGNFPGRFSGRQFSNSRSEMNVSTLELGDSALYLCASSLVGGVNTEAFFGQGTRLTVV.

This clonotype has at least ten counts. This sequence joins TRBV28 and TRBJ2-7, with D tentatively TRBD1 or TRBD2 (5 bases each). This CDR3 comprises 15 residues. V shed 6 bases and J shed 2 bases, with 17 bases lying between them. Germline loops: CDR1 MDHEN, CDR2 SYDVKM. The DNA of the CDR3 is TGTGCCAGCAGGAATCCGGGACCGGCGGCCTACGAGCAGTACTTC. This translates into CASRNPGPAAYEQYF.

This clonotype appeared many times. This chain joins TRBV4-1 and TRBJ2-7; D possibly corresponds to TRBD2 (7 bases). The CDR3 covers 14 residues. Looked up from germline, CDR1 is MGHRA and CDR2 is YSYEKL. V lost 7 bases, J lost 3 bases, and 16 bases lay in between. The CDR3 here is CASNRGGGLYEQYF. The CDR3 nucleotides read TGCGCCAGCAACAGAGGGGGAGGGCTCTACGAGCAGTACTTC.

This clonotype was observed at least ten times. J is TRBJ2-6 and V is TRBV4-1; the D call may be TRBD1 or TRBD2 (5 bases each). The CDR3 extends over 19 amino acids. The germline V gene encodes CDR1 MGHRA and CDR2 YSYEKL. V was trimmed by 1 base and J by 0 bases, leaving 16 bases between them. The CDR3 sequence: CASSQGPGSEVSGANVLTF. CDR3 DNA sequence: TGCGCCAGCAGCCAAGGACCAGGGAGTGAGGTCTCTGGGGCCAACGTCCTGACTTTC.

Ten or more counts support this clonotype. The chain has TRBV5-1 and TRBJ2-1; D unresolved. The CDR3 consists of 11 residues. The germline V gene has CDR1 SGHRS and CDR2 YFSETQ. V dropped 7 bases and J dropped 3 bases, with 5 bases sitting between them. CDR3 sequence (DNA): TGCGCCAGCGCCATCTACAATGAGCAGTTCTTC. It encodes CASAIYNEQFF.

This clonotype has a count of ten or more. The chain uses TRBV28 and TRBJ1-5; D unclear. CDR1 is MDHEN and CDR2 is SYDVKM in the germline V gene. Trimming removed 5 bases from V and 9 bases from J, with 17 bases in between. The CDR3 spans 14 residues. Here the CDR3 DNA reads TGTGCCAGCAGTGCCGGACTCAGGAGTCGGCCCCAGCATTTT. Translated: CASSAGLRSRPQHF. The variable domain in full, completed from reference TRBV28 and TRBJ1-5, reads DVKVTQSSRYLVKRTGEKVFLECVQDMDHENMFWYRQDPGLGLRLIYFSYDVKMKEKGDIPEGYSVSREKKERFSLILESASTNQTSMYLCASSAGLRSRPQHFGDGTRLSIL.

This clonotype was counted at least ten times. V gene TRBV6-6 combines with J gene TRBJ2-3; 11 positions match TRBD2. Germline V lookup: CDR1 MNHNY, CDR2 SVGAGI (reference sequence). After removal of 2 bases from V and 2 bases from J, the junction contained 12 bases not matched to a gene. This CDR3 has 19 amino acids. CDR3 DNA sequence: TGTGCCAGCAGTTACCCAAGACTGCTAGCGGGGGGATTCACAGATACGCAGTATTTT. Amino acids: CASSYPRLLAGGFTDTQYF.